This T cell receptor beta chain emerged from a study of cytotoxic CD8 clonotypes in ibrutinib-treated CLL. Turning to this clone: The antigen is not known.

Per the germline V gene, CDR1 is SGHTA and CDR2 is FQGTGA. Trimming removed 6 bases from V and 0 bases from J, with 9 bases in between. The CDR3 is 14 amino acids. Here immunoSEQ multiplex PCR was the method, and the copy in TCRdb shows in-frame clones only, minus some. The table has fewer than 400,000 clones, about 61% seen once. Study-level findings and limits: Stable or contracted on treatment, public clonotypes were also uncommon. Clonality showed a rise at ibrutinib response that reversed toward baseline at progression.

The clonotype originates from a human donor with chronic lymphocytic leukemia. This specimen was PBMCs, taken after 36 months of ibrutinib treatment. This chain joins TRBV7-3 and TRBJ2-1; D is uncertain. This CDR3 is CASSRSDSYNEQFF. CDR3 bases: TGTGCCAGCAGTCGGTCTGACTCCTACAATGAGCAGTTCTTC.